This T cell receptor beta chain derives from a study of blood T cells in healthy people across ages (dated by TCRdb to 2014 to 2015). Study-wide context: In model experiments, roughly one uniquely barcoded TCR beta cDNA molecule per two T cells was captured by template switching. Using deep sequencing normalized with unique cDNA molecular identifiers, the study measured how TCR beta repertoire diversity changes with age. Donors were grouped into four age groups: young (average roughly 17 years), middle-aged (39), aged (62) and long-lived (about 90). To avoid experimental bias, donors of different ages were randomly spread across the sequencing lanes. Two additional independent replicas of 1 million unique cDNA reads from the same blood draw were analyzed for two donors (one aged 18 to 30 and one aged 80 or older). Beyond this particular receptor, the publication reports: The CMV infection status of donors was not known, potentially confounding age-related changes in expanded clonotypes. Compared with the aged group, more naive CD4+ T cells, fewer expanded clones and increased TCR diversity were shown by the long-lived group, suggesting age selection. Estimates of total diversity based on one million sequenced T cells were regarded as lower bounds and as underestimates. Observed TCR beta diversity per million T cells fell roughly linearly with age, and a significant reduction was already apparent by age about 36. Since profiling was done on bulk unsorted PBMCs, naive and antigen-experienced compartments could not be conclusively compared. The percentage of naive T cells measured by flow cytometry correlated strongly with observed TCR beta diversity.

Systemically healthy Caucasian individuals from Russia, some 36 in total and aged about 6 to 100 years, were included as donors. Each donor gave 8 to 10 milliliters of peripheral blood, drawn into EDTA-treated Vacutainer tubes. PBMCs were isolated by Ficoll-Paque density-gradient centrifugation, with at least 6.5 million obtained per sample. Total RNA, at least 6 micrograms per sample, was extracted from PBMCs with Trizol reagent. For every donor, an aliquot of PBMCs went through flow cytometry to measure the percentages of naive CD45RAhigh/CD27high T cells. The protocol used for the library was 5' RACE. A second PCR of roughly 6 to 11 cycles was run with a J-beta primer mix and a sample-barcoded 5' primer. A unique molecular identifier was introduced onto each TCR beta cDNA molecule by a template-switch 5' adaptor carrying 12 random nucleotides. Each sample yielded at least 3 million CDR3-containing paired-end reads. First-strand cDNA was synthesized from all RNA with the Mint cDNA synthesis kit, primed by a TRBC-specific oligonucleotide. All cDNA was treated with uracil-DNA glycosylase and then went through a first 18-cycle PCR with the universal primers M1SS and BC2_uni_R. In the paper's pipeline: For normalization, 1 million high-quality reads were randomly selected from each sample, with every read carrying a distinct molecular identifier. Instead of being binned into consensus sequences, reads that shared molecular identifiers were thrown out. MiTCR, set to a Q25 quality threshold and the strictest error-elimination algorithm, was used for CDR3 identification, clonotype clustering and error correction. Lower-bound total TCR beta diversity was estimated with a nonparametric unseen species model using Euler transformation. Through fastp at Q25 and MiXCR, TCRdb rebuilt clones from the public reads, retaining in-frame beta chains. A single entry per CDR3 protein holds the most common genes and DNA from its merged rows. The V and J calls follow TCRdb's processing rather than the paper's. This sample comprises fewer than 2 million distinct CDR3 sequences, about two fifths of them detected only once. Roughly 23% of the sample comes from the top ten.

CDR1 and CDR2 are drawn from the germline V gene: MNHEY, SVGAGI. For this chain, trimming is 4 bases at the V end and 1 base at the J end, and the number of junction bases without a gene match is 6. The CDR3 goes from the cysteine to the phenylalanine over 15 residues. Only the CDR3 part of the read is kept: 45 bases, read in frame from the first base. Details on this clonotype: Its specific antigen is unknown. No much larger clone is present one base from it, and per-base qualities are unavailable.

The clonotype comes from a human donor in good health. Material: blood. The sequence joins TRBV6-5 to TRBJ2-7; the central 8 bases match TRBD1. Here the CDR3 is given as CASSSGQVQSYEQYF. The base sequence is TGTGCCAGCAGTTCGGGACAGGTACAGTCCTACGAGCAGTACTTC.